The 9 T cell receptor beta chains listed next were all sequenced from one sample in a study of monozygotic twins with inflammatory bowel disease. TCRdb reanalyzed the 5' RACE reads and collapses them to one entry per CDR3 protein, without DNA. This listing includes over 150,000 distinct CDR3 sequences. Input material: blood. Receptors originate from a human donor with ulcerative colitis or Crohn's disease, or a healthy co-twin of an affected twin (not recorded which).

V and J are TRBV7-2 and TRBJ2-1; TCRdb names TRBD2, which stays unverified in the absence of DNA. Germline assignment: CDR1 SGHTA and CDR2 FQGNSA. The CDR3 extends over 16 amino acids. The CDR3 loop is CASSFSSGNLYNEQFF.

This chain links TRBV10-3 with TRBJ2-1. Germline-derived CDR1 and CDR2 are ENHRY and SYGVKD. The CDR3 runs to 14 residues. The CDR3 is CAISESSKYNEQFF.

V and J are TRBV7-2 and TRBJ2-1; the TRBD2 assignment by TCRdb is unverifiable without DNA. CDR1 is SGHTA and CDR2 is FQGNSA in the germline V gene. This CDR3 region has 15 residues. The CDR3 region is CASSLVAGDVDEQFF.

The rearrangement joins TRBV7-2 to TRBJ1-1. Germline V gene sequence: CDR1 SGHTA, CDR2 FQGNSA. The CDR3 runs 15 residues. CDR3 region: CASSVQGGWNTEAFF.

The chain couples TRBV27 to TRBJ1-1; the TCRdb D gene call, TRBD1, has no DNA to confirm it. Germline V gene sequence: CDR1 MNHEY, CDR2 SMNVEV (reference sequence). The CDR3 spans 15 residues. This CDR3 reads CASSLRGVVNTEAFF.

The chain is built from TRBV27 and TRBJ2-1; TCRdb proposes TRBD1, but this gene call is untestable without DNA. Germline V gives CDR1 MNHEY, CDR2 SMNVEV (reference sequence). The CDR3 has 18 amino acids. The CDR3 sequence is CASSLRLMGGSSYNEQFF.

Here the CDR3 reads CASSYYPEQGEYNEQFF. The V call is TRBV6-5, the J call TRBJ2-1; TCRdb names TRBD1, which stays unverified in the absence of DNA. The CDR3 covers 17 residues. Looked up from germline, CDR1 is MNHEY and CDR2 is SVGAGI.

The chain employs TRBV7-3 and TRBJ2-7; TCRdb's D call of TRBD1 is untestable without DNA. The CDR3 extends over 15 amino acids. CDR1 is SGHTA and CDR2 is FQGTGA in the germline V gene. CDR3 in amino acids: CASSQKGGRTYEQYF.

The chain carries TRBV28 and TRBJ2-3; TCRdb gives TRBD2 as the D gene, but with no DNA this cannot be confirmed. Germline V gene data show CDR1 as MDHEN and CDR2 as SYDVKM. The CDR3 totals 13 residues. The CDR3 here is CASRDSSTDTQYF.